Below are 29 T cell receptor beta chains sequenced from a single sample in a study of regulatory T cells in long-lasting Graves disease. CDR3-region Arm-PCR and iRepertoire HTBI primers produced the TCR beta libraries. TCRdb reprocessed the multiplex PCR reads via MiXCR and lists one record per CDR3 protein. The sample contains under 450,000 distinct CDR3 sequences, about 17% of which appear only once. The time point was: newly diagnosed GD, antithyroid drugs for less than 3 months. From PBMCs, RNA was extracted and then used to make the TCR library. Separately, the same data were catalogued under a study of T cells in Graves' hyperthyroidism and ophthalmopathy.

The sample was peripheral blood mononuclear cells (PBMCs), taken at new diagnosis, from a patient treated with antithyroid drugs. Receptors originate from a woman younger than 35 with Graves disease.

This clonotype was picked up many times. CDR3 residues: CASTRDAGGGQETQYF. As DNA, the CDR3 is TGTGCCAGCACCCGGGACGCCGGAGGGGGCCAAGAGACCCAGTACTTC. The chain combines TRBV11-1 with TRBJ2-5, with D perhaps matching TRBD1 or TRBD2 (6 bases each). This CDR3 spans 16 amino acids. V dropped 7 bases and J dropped 1 base, with 19 bases sitting between them. CDR1 is SGHAT, CDR2 FQDESV, per germline (reference sequence). The full variable domain, in which reference TRBV11-1 and TRBJ2-5 provide the parts outside the CDR3, is EAEVAQSPRYKITEKSQAVAFWCDPISGHATLYWYRQILGQGPELLVQFQDESVVDDSQLPKDRFSAERLKGVDSTLKIQPAELGDSAMYLCASTRDAGGGQETQYFGPGTRLLVL.

The sample holds many counts of this clonotype. The gene calls are TRBV5-1 and TRBJ2-3; 10 bases are shared with TRBD1. J gave up 3 bases and V 4 bases, and 5 bases lay outside the gene matches. This CDR3 contains 15 residues. CDR1 SGHRS and CDR2 YFSETQ come from the germline V gene. CDR3 bases: TGCGCCAGCAGCAGCGACAGGGGGCAAACAGATACGCAGTATTTT. It codes for CASSSDRGQTDTQYF.

V and J are TRBV12-3 or TRBV12-4 and TRBJ1-1; D perhaps matches TRBD1 (5 bases). V was trimmed by 3 bases and J by 6 bases, leaving 11 bases between them. The CDR3 contains 13 residues. The CDR3 spells CASSLGGDPEAFF. The CDR3 DNA reads TGTGCCAGCAGTTTGGGCGGGGACCCTGAAGCTTTCTTT.

V gene TRBV7-2 combines with J gene TRBJ1-5; TRBD1 agrees at 7 bases. The trim removed 5 bases at V and 7 bases at J, leaving 11 bases unmatched. Germline loops: CDR1 SGHTA, CDR2 FQGNSA. The CDR3 runs to 15 residues. This CDR3 is CASSPGQLLTQPQHF. For the CDR3, the DNA is TGTGCCAGCAGCCCGGGACAGCTCCTTACCCAGCCCCAGCATTTT.

This clonotype turned up a few times. The chain joins TRBV20-1 to TRBJ2-4, with D tentatively TRBD2 (6 bases). V lost 6 bases and J 0 bases, leaving 12 bases between the germline ends. The CDR3 is 14 residues long. Per the germline V gene, CDR1 is DFQATT and CDR2 is SNEGSKA (reference sequence). The CDR3 nucleotides are TGCAGTGCCCCGTCGGGACTAGCCAAAAACATTCAGTACTTC. It codes for CSAPSGLAKNIQYF.

This clonotype was observed a handful of times. The rearrangement uses TRBV2 and TRBJ2-2; possibly TRBD2 for D (6 bases). CDR1 and CDR2 (germline): SNHLY, FYNNEI. The germline V and J ends were trimmed by 7 bases and 0 bases, with 9 bases remaining between them. This CDR3 has 14 amino acids. CDR3 sequence reads: CASIGTSNTGELFF. CDR3 nucleotides: TGTGCCAGCATAGGGACTTCGAACACCGGGGAGCTGTTTTTT. Full variable domain (remainder filled in from reference TRBV2 and TRBJ2-2): EPEVTQTPSHQVTQMGQEVILRCVPISNHLYFYWYRQILGQKVEFLVSFYNNEISEKSEIFDDQFSVERPDGSNFTLKIRSTKLEDSAMYFCASIGTSNTGELFFGEGSRLTVL.

The CDR3 sequence: CATFTESPYGYTF. The CDR3 DNA reads as TGTGCCACATTCACCGAGAGTCCATATGGCTACACCTTC. The chain is built from TRBV3-1 and TRBJ1-2, with D hard to call. Germline assignment: CDR1 LGHDT and CDR2 YNNKEL (reference sequence). The CDR3 is 13 amino acids. Trimming shortened V by 10 bases and J by 5 bases, and 17 bases separated the two germline ends.

This clonotype was observed a handful of times. The chain carries TRBV4-1 and TRBJ2-7; 9 bases fit TRBD1. The trim removed 1 base at V and 3 bases at J, leaving 4 bases unmatched. CDR1 and CDR2 from the germline V gene are MGHRA and YSYEKL. This CDR3 has 15 residues. CDR3 sequence (DNA): TGCGCCAGCAGCCAAGGGGACAGGGTGATCTACGAGCAGTACTTC. It encodes CASSQGDRVIYEQYF.

This clonotype occurred many times. The CDR3 reads CSARDRKGQAYEQYF. In DNA form, the CDR3 reads TGCAGTGCTAGAGATCGAAAGGGACAGGCTTACGAGCAGTACTTC. V is TRBV20-1 and J is TRBJ2-7, with 8 bases lining up with TRBD1. The CDR3 covers 15 residues. Germline V gene data show CDR1 as DFQATT and CDR2 as SNEGSKA (reference sequence). Unmatched junction bases numbered 8, after V lost 0 bases and J lost 4 bases.

The table lists this clonotype with many counts. V gene TRBV5-1 combines with J gene TRBJ2-1; 10 bases line up with TRBD2. Losses at the gene ends were 0 bases for V and 5 bases for J; bases not matched to a gene: 11. CDR3 size: 18 residues. CDR1 and CDR2 from the germline V gene are SGHRS and YFSETQ. CDR3 bases: TGCGCCAGCAGCTTGGATCTAGCGGGAGTTGGGACGGACAATGAGCAGTTCTTC. Residues: CASSLDLAGVGTDNEQFF.

Many counts were recorded for this clonotype. This chain joins TRBV20-1 and TRBJ2-1; 9 positions match TRBD2. CDR1 is DFQATT and CDR2 is SNEGSKA in the germline V gene (reference sequence). There are 16 residues in the CDR3. The V segment lost 0 bases and the J segment 5 bases; nucleotides outside the gene matches: 8. CDR3 DNA: TGCAGTGCTAGAGATTTAGCGGGAGCTCTCGACAATGAGCAGTTCTTC. Translated, it gives CSARDLAGALDNEQFF.

This clonotype has only a few counts. The rearrangement links TRBV5-1 to TRBJ2-7; unclear D gene. Germline V gives CDR1 SGHRS, CDR2 YFSETQ. The V end lost 0 bases, the J end lost 2 bases, and 9 bases lay between the germline ends. The CDR3 loop spans 14 amino acids. In DNA, the CDR3 is TGCGCCAGCAGCTTGGCTAGTGTAACCTACGAGCAGTACTTC. It encodes CASSLASVTYEQYF.

In this sample, this clonotype turned up many times. CDR3 DNA sequence: TGTGCCAGCAGTTTAATGTCCTACGAGCAGTACTTC. Its translation: CASSLMSYEQYF. The chain carries TRBV28 and TRBJ2-7; no firm D call. The CDR3 loop spans 12 amino acids. The germline CDR1 and CDR2 sequences are MDHEN and SYDVKM. The V end lost 2 bases, the J end lost 1 base, and 3 bases lay between the germline ends.

This clonotype was counted ten times or more. This chain connects TRBV6-1 to TRBJ2-7; D gene uncertain. Germline CDR1 and CDR2: MNHNS and SASEGT. This CDR3 region has 13 residues. Trimming shortened V by 6 bases and J by 2 bases, and 11 bases separated the two germline ends. The CDR3 sequence: CASRAAGTYEQYF. The DNA for the CDR3 is TGTGCCAGCAGGGCGGCCGGTACCTACGAGCAGTACTTC.

This clonotype was seen a few times. The chain recombines TRBV6-2 or TRBV6-3 with TRBJ1-5; D ambiguous. Trimming pared 3 bases from V and 7 bases from J, leaving 7 bases between. The CDR3 covers 12 residues. Germline CDR1 is MNHEY and CDR2 is SVGEGT. CDR3 sequence (DNA): TGTGCCAGCAGTTATCCTAGACAGCCCCAGCATTTT. Translation: CASSYPRQPQHF.

At least ten counts were recorded for this clonotype. The rearrangement joins TRBV30 to TRBJ2-1; TRBD1 is a possible D gene (6 bases). Germline V gene lookup returns CDR1 GTSNPN and CDR2 SVGIG (reference sequence). V lost 5 bases and J lost 7, with 9 bases in between. The CDR3 has 11 amino acids. CDR3 amino acids: CAWQRGNEQFF. Here the CDR3 DNA reads TGTGCCTGGCAAAGGGGGAATGAGCAGTTCTTC.

As to this clonotype: A read error may explain this, as a much larger clone is one base away. The chain combines TRBV10-3 with TRBJ2-2; perhaps TRBD2 as D (6 bases). Between the trimmed V and J ends, which lost 10 bases and 6 bases, there was a span of 12 bases. The germline V gene encodes CDR1 ENHRY and CDR2 SYGVKD. This CDR3 comprises 12 residues. The CDR3 DNA follows: TGTGCCAGTGGGGCTAGCGCCGGGGAGCTGTTTTTT. Its translation: CASGASAGELFF.

This chain uses TRBV7-6 with TRBJ2-6; 8 nucleotides agree with TRBD1. Germline loops: CDR1 SGHVS, CDR2 FNYEAQ. J was trimmed by 0 bases and V by 3 bases; bases with no gene match: 4. CDR3 length equals 17 residues. This CDR3 reads CASSLTGAISGANVLTF. The CDR3 DNA sequence: TGTGCCAGCAGCTTGACAGGGGCCATCTCTGGGGCCAACGTCCTGACTTTC.

Many counts were recorded for this clonotype. The chain recombines TRBV4-2 with TRBJ1-1, with TRBD1 identical over 8 bases. The CDR3 sequence is 16 residues long. V dropped 0 bases and J dropped 3; count of bases not matched to a gene: 6. Germline CDR1 reads LGHNA; CDR2 reads YNFKEQ. As DNA, the CDR3 is TGTGCCAGCAGCCAAGATCCGACAGGGGCGGACACTGAAGCTTTCTTT. As protein: CASSQDPTGADTEAFF.

This clonotype appeared many times. The V gene is TRBV20-1, the J gene TRBJ2-3; 8 bases agree with TRBD2. This CDR3 spans 15 amino acids. V lost 2 bases to trimming and J lost 1 base; unmatched junction nucleotides: 5. Germline CDR1 is DFQATT and CDR2 is SNEGSKA (reference sequence). The CDR3 nucleotides read TGCAGTGCTAGAACACCTAGCGGGCGCACAGATACGCAGTATTTT. As protein: CSARTPSGRTDTQYF.

This clonotype came up many times. The chain couples TRBV27 to TRBJ1-4, with D unresolved. CDR1 MNHEY and CDR2 SMNVEV come from the germline V gene (reference sequence). Trimming took off 4 bases at V and 7 bases at J, with 16 bases between the two ends. The CDR3 has 15 amino acids. The CDR3 sequence: CASSSLKIDGEKLFF. The CDR3 DNA reads TGTGCCAGCAGTTCCCTTAAAATAGATGGTGAAAAACTGTTTTTT.

This clonotype was detected ten times or more. The V gene is TRBV30, the J gene TRBJ1-1; D is unresolved. The CDR3 extends over 9 amino acids. Germline-derived CDR1 and CDR2 are GTSNPN and SVGIG (reference sequence). The CDR3 loop is CALKPEAFF. Written as DNA, the CDR3 is TGTGCGCTAAAGCCAGAAGCTTTCTTT.

With regard to this clonotype: A read error may explain this, as a much larger clone is one base away. V gene TRBV4-2 combines with J gene TRBJ2-5, with TRBD2 matching over 10 bases. This CDR3 comprises 15 residues. CDR1 LGHNA and CDR2 YNFKEQ come from the germline V gene. Trimming cost V 8 bases and J 3 bases; bases outside gene matches: 9. CDR3 DNA: TGTGCCAGCGGCCTTGAAACTAGCGGGAAAGAGACCCAGTACTTC. Translating gives CASGLETSGKETQYF.

This clonotype showed up many times. The chain couples TRBV5-1 to TRBJ2-3; 9 nucleotides agree with TRBD1. This CDR3 comprises 16 residues. J lost 6 bases, V lost 2 bases, and 10 bases had no gene match. Per germline, CDR1 SGHRS and CDR2 YFSETQ. This chain's CDR3 is CASSFYRGRSDDTQYF. Here the CDR3 DNA reads TGCGCCAGCAGCTTTTACAGGGGGCGATCCGATGATACGCAGTATTTT.

This clonotype was picked up many times. The J gene is TRBJ2-7, the V gene TRBV10-1; D is unclear. Looked up from germline, CDR1 is WNHNN and CDR2 is SYGVQD (reference sequence). V was clipped by 2 bases and J by 0 bases, with 8 bases between them. CDR3 size: 14 residues. This CDR3 is CASSEGESSYEQYF. CDR3 DNA: TGCGCCAGCAGTGAGGGCGAGAGCTCCTACGAGCAGTACTTC.

This CDR3 is CASGQDNSPLHF. DNA of the CDR3: TGTGCCAGCGGACAGGATAATTCACCCCTCCACTTT. The chain carries TRBV6-2 or TRBV6-3 and TRBJ1-6, with 7 positions matching TRBD1. This CDR3 is built from 12 residues. V trimming: 8 bases; J trimming: 5 bases; junction bases outside the gene matches: 0. Germline V CDR1 and CDR2: MNHEY, SVGEGT.

The rearrangement joins TRBV20-1 to TRBJ2-5; 9 bases align to TRBD2. V lost 5 bases to trimming and J lost 1 base; unmatched junction nucleotides: 5. The germline V gene has CDR1 DFQATT and CDR2 SNEGSKA (reference sequence). The CDR3 length is 14 residues. CDR3 in DNA: TGCAGTGCTCGTGCGGGGGGGGCCCAAGAGACCCAGTACTTC. Its protein product is CSARAGGAQETQYF.

The chain combines TRBV7-2 with TRBJ1-3; D is unresolved. This CDR3 contains 14 residues. The V end was cut by 5 bases, the J end by 6 bases, with 14 bases between. The V gene's germline CDR1 is SGHTA and CDR2 FQGNSA. The CDR3 nucleotides are TGTGCCAGCAGCCTCGATAATGGGGTAAACACCATATATTTT. Amino acids: CASSLDNGVNTIYF.

This clonotype was seen ten or more times. The chain combines TRBV9 with TRBJ2-7, with 8 bases that match TRBD1. The CDR3 length is 14 residues. V was clipped by 4 bases and J by 3 bases; unmatched bases: 6. Germline V gives CDR1 SGDLS, CDR2 YYNGEE. In nucleotides, the CDR3 is TGTGCCAGCAGCCTGGGACAGGCTGACTACGAGCAGTACTTC. Protein: CASSLGQADYEQYF. Looking up the rest from reference TRBV9 and TRBJ2-7 gives the full variable domain: DSGVTQTPKHLITATGQRVTLRCSPRSGDLSVYWYQQSLDQGLQFLIQYYNGEERAKGNILERFSAQQFPDLHSELNLSSLELGDSALYFCASSLGQADYEQYFGPGTRLTVT.